Listed below are T cell receptor beta chains from one sample, sequenced in a study of CD8 T cell repertoires and HIV-1 epitope variants. Measured with immunoSEQ multiplex PCR; TCRdb has only the in-frame clones, and not every one. The sample consists of tens of thousands of clones, roughly four fifths of them appearing once. Sample: uncultured baseline CD8+ T cells from peripheral blood mononuclear cells (PBMCs). These TCRs come from a male donor with HIV. CDR3s include the opening cysteine and the closing phenylalanine or tryptophan. Each record gives: clone size, D gene, J gene, V gene, CDR3 protein, CDR3 DNA. D genes are given only for firm matches. Clone size is given for some rows only: seen once, a few or many times, or a class if the clone is expanded.

clone_size: NA
d_call: NA
j_call: TRBJ1-4
v_call: TRBV6-5
cdr3_aa: CASSRLNRDGEVF
cdr3_nt: TGTGCCAGCAGTCGCCTCAATCGGGACGGCGAGGTTTTT

clone_size: NA
d_call: TRBD1
j_call: TRBJ2-6
v_call: TRBV27
cdr3_aa: CASSYRTGGAGRANVLTF
cdr3_nt: TGTGCCAGCAGTTACCGGACAGGGGGCGCGGGTAGGGCCAACGTCCTGACTTTC

clone_size: NA
d_call: NA
j_call: TRBJ2-1
v_call: TRBV29-1
cdr3_aa: CSVEDPLTGLTYNEQFF
cdr3_nt: TGCAGCGTTGAAGACCCTCTAACAGGGCTCACCTACAATGAGCAGTTCTTC

clone_size: NA
d_call: TRBD2
j_call: TRBJ2-7
v_call: TRBV5-4
cdr3_aa: CASTLGGGSNEQYF
cdr3_nt: TGTGCCAGCACCCTCGGCGGGGGTTCCAACGAGCAGTACTTC

clone_size: NA
d_call: NA
j_call: TRBJ2-7
v_call: TRBV2
cdr3_aa: CASSEGGLSSYEQYF
cdr3_nt: TGTGCCAGCAGTGAGGGGGGCCTATCCTCCTACGAGCAGTACTTC

clone_size: NA
d_call: NA
j_call: TRBJ1-2
v_call: TRBV5-5
cdr3_aa: CASSLVVSANYGYTF
cdr3_nt: TGTGCCAGCAGCTTGGTGGTGTCAGCTAACTATGGCTACACCTTC

clone_size: NA
d_call: NA
j_call: TRBJ2-7
v_call: TRBV9
cdr3_aa: CASSVGGARGEQYF
cdr3_nt: TGTGCCAGCAGCGTCGGGGGAGCCCGGGGAGAGCAGTACTTC

clone_size: NA
d_call: NA
j_call: TRBJ2-1
v_call: TRBV10-1
cdr3_aa: CASSDRPPNNEQFF
cdr3_nt: TGCGCCAGCAGTGACAGGCCTCCGAACAATGAGCAGTTCTTC

clone_size: NA
d_call: TRBD2
j_call: TRBJ2-3
v_call: TRBV5-6
cdr3_aa: CASSLRTSGRATTQYF
cdr3_nt: TGTGCCAGCAGCTTGAGGACTAGCGGGAGGGCCACTACGCAGTATTTT

clone_size: few
d_call: TRBD1
j_call: TRBJ1-4
v_call: TRBV5-1
cdr3_aa: CASSSDRPGEKLFF
cdr3_nt: TGCGCCAGCAGCTCGGACAGGCCGGGGGAAAAACTGTTTTTT

clone_size: NA
d_call: NA
j_call: TRBJ1-2
v_call: TRBV28
cdr3_aa: CASSSDRILVYGYTF
cdr3_nt: TGTGCCAGCAGTTCCGACAGGATCCTCGTCTATGGCTACACCTTC

clone_size: NA
d_call: NA
j_call: TRBJ2-5
v_call: TRBV6-6
cdr3_aa: CASRTWVQETQYF
cdr3_nt: TGTGCCAGCAGAACATGGGTACAAGAGACCCAGTACTTC

clone_size: NA
d_call: TRBD2
j_call: TRBJ2-6
v_call: TRBV7-9
cdr3_aa: CASSFRLAGGPSGANVLTF
cdr3_nt: TGTGCCAGCAGCTTCCGACTAGCGGGGGGGCCCTCTGGGGCCAACGTCCTGACTTTC

clone_size: few
d_call: NA
j_call: TRBJ1-6
v_call: TRBV10-3
cdr3_aa: CAISEPDGGSPLHF
cdr3_nt: TGTGCCATCAGTGAGCCGGACGGCGGTTCACCCCTCCACTTT

clone_size: NA
d_call: TRBD2
j_call: TRBJ2-3
v_call: TRBV5-1
cdr3_aa: CASSLRTSGSTDTQYF
cdr3_nt: TGCGCCAGCAGCCTACGGACTAGCGGAAGCACAGATACGCAGTATTTT

clone_size: NA
d_call: NA
j_call: TRBJ1-1
v_call: TRBV9
cdr3_aa: CASSGARGEGTEAFF
cdr3_nt: TGTGCCAGCAGCGGTGCCAGGGGCGAGGGCACTGAAGCTTTCTTT

clone_size: NA
d_call: NA
j_call: TRBJ2-6
v_call: TRBV9
cdr3_aa: CASSVGEGRFSGANVLTF
cdr3_nt: TGTGCCAGCAGCGTAGGAGAAGGCAGGTTCTCTGGGGCCAACGTCCTGACTTTC

clone_size: NA
d_call: NA
j_call: TRBJ1-5
v_call: TRBV6-1
cdr3_aa: CASSLQGGPSQPQHF
cdr3_nt: TGTGCCAGCAGTCTACAGGGAGGGCCCAGTCAGCCCCAGCATTTT

clone_size: NA
d_call: NA
j_call: TRBJ1-5
v_call: TRBV5-5
cdr3_aa: CASSAGGIGSNQPQHF
cdr3_nt: TGTGCCAGCAGCGCTGGGGGGATCGGGAGCAATCAGCCCCAGCATTTT

clone_size: NA
d_call: NA
j_call: TRBJ1-5
v_call: TRBV19
cdr3_aa: CASQARASNQPQHF
cdr3_nt: TGTGCCAGCCAAGCTAGGGCGAGCAATCAGCCCCAGCATTTT

clone_size: NA
d_call: NA
j_call: TRBJ1-2
v_call: TRBV7-2
cdr3_aa: CASSLPEGAHGYTF
cdr3_nt: TGTGCCAGCAGCTTACCCGAAGGGGCGCATGGCTACACCTTC

clone_size: NA
d_call: TRBD1
j_call: TRBJ1-1
v_call: TRBV29-1
cdr3_aa: CSVAGIGTGVIAEAFF
cdr3_nt: TGCAGCGTTGCAGGAATAGGGACAGGGGTCATAGCTGAAGCTTTCTTT

clone_size: NA
d_call: NA
j_call: TRBJ1-5
v_call: TRBV30
cdr3_aa: CAWAPRTVYSNQPQHF
cdr3_nt: TGTGCCTGGGCCCCAAGGACGGTCTATAGCAATCAGCCCCAGCATTTT

clone_size: NA
d_call: NA
j_call: TRBJ2-4
v_call: TRBV6-6
cdr3_aa: CASSYLAKNIQYF
cdr3_nt: TGTGCCAGCAGTTACCTAGCCAAAAACATTCAGTACTTC

clone_size: NA
d_call: NA
j_call: TRBJ2-3
v_call: TRBV5-1
cdr3_aa: CASSLDSSTPTDTQYF
cdr3_nt: TGCGCCAGCAGCCTGGACTCCTCAACCCCCACAGATACGCAGTATTTT

clone_size: NA
d_call: NA
j_call: TRBJ1-5
v_call: TRBV6-5
cdr3_aa: CASSLRGQPQHF
cdr3_nt: TGTGCCAGCAGCCTGCGTGGCCAGCCCCAGCATTTT

clone_size: NA
d_call: NA
j_call: TRBJ2-1
v_call: TRBV7-2
cdr3_aa: CASSLYREGSYNEQFF
cdr3_nt: TGTGCCAGCAGCTTATACAGGGAGGGATCTTACAATGAGCAGTTCTTC